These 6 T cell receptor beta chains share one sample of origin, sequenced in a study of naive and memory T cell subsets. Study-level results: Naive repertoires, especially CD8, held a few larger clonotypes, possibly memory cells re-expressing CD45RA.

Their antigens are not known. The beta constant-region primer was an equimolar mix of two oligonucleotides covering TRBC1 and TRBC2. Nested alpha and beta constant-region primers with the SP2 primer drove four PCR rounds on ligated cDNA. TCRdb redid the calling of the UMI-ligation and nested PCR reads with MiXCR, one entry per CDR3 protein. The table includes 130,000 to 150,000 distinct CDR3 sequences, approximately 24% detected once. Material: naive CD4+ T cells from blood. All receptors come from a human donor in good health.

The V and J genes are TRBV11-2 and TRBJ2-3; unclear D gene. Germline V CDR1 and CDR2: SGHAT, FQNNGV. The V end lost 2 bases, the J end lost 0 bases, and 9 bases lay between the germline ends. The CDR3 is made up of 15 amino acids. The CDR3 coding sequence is TGTGCCAGCAGCTTATGGCAAGTCAGCACAGATACGCAGTATTTT. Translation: CASSLWQVSTDTQYF. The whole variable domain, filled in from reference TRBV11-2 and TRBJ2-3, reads EAGVAQSPRYKIIEKRQSVAFWCNPISGHATLYWYQQILGQGPKLLIQFQNNGVVDDSQLPKDRFSAERLKGVDSTLKIQPAKLEDSAVYLCASSLWQVSTDTQYFGPGTRLTVL.

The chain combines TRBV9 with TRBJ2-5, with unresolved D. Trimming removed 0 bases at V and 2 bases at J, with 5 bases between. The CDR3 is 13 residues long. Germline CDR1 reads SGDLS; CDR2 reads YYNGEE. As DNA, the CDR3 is TGTGCCAGCAGCGTAGCCAGTCAAGAGACCCAGTACTTC. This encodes CASSVASQETQYF.

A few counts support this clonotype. This chain's CDR3 is CAISEFRASSGGEQFF. The DNA for the CDR3 is TGTGCCATCAGTGAGTTTCGGGCTAGTTCAGGGGGTGAGCAGTTCTTC. The rearrangement uses TRBV10-3 and TRBJ2-1; 7 nucleotides match TRBD1. Germline CDR1 is ENHRY and CDR2 is SYGVKD. This CDR3 comprises 16 residues. The V segment lost 1 base and the J segment 9 bases; nucleotides outside the gene matches: 12.

The CDR3 sequence: CASSLVGSDKYNGYTF. DNA for the CDR3: TGTGCCAGCAGCTTAGTCGGGAGCGACAAGTATAATGGCTACACCTTC. The chain joins TRBV7-9 to TRBJ1-2; no firm D call. V was pared by 1 base and J by 6 bases, with 18 bases between. Germline V gives CDR1 SEHNR, CDR2 FQNEAQ (reference sequence). This CDR3 is 16 amino acids long.

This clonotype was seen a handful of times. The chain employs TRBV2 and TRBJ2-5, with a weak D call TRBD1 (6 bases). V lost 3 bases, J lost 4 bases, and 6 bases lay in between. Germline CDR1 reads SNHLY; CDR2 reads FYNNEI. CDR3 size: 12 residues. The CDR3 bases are TGTGCCAGCAGTGACAGGGGAGAGACCCAGTACTTC. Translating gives CASSDRGETQYF.

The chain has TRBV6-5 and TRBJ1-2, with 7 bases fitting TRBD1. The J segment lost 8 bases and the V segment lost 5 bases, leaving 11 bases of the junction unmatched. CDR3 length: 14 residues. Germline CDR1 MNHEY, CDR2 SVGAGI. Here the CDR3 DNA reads TGTGCCAGCAGTCTCACAGGGGTTTCAGGGGGCTACACCTTC. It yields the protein CASSLTGVSGGYTF.